These 16 T cell receptor beta chains originate from one sample sequenced in a study of control samples from healthy donors and cancer patients. Assay used: immunoSEQ multiplex PCR; TCRdb lists only in-frame clones, some missing. The data contain around 250,000 clones, about four fifths of them singletons. The sample was PBMCs. Receptors originate from a woman between 55 and 75 years old with lung cancer.

The rearrangement links TRBV20-1 to TRBJ2-7; no clear D gene. The CDR3 has 11 residues. The germline CDR1 and CDR2 sequences are DFQATT and SNEGSKA (reference sequence). The CDR3 bases are TGCAGGGGCAGCAACCCCTACGAGCAGTACTTC. Amino acids: CRGSNPYEQYF.

This clone is a singleton in its sample. V and J are TRBV15 and TRBJ2-1, with a possible D match to TRBD1 (6 bases). Trimming shortened V by 0 bases and J by 8 bases, and 14 bases separated the two germline ends. The CDR3 totals 15 residues. Germline CDR1 reads LNHNV; CDR2 reads YYDKDF (reference sequence). DNA for the CDR3: TGTGCCACCAGCAGAGATGTCGACAGGCCCCATGAGCAGTTCTTC. It is translated as CATSRDVDRPHEQFF.

This chain uses TRBV2 with TRBJ2-1; D remains unclear. The germline V and J ends were trimmed by 2 bases and 4 bases, with 0 bases remaining between them. Germline V gene lookup returns CDR1 SNHLY and CDR2 FYNNEI. This CDR3 is built from 11 residues. The CDR3 DNA sequence: TGTGCCAGCAGTGAATACAATGAGCAGTTCTTC. It codes for CASSEYNEQFF.

The chain links TRBV11-2 to TRBJ2-5, with D possibly being TRBD2 (5 bases). With 1 base removed from V and 5 bases from J, the gap between germline ends came to 14 bases. The germline V gene encodes CDR1 SGHAT and CDR2 FQNNGV. The CDR3 covers 15 residues. CDR3 DNA: TGTGCCAGCAGCTTAGTGAGGGTCCGTACGGAGACCCAGTACTTC. This gives the protein CASSLVRVRTETQYF.

This chain joins TRBV5-5 and TRBJ2-7; tentative D call: TRBD2 (5 bases). CDR3 length: 16 amino acids. Germline V gene lookup returns CDR1 SGHKS and CDR2 YYEKEE (reference sequence). The V end was cut by 4 bases, the J end by 2 bases, with 19 bases between. The CDR3 bases are TGTGCCAGCAGCGCAACGGCGGTCCTAGCAACCTACGAGCAGTACTTC. Its protein is CASSATAVLATYEQYF.

As concerns this clone: Possible read error: a much larger clone is one base away. This same CDR3 is encoded by further DNA sequences in the sample. V gene TRBV2 combines with J gene TRBJ2-7; D ambiguous. The CDR3 sequence is 10 residues long. Looked up from germline, CDR1 is SNHLY and CDR2 is FYNNEI. Deletions cut 3 bases from V and 4 bases from J, with 1 base between. The CDR3 loop reads CASSEYEQYF. The CDR3 bases are TGTGCCAGCAGTGAGTACGAGCAGTACTTC.

The CDR3: CASSPGQGRGTDTQYF. The CDR3 bases are TGTGCCAGCTCACCGGGACAGGGTCGGGGGACAGATACGCAGTATTTT. V usage is TRBV18 and J usage is TRBJ2-3; TRBD1 aligns across 9 bases. This CDR3 is 16 amino acids long. The trim removed 3 bases at V and 3 bases at J, leaving 7 bases unmatched. Germline V gene sequence: CDR1 KGHSH, CDR2 LQKENI.

The chain carries TRBV7-3 and TRBJ2-1; D possibly corresponds to TRBD2 (5 bases). In germline, CDR1 is SGHTA, CDR2 FQGTGA. The CDR3 has 15 amino acids. The V gene lost 2 bases and the J gene lost 3 bases, with 11 bases spanning the gap. The CDR3: CASSLGRADYNEQFF. Written as DNA, the CDR3 is TGTGCCAGCAGCTTAGGGCGGGCCGACTACAATGAGCAGTTCTTC.

The chain uses TRBV9 and TRBJ1-3; D possibly corresponds to TRBD1 (5 bases). The CDR3 length is 17 residues. CDR1 is SGDLS, CDR2 YYNGEE, per germline. V was cut by 3 bases and J by 0 bases, with 16 bases left in between. The CDR3 loop reads CASSALPDIYSGNTIYF. The CDR3 bases are TGTGCCAGCAGCGCCCTTCCGGACATTTACTCTGGAAACACCATATATTTT.

Comment on this clone: The sample has other DNA sequences that encode this CDR3 too. The chain has TRBV7-9 and TRBJ2-7, with D perhaps TRBD2 (5 bases). V was trimmed by 1 base and J by 3 bases, leaving 7 bases between them. In germline, CDR1 is SEHNR, CDR2 FQNEAQ (reference sequence). CDR3 size: 13 residues. The CDR3 spells CASSLGTFYEQYF. In DNA, the CDR3 is TGTGCCAGCAGCTTAGGGACTTTCTACGAGCAGTACTTC.

This clone was counted only a few times. The chain employs TRBV5-6 and TRBJ1-1; perhaps TRBD1 as D (6 bases). The V end was cut by 0 bases, the J end by 10 bases, with 7 bases between. The CDR3 sequence is 11 residues long. Germline assignment: CDR1 SGHDT and CDR2 YYEEEE. The CDR3 spells CASSLEGGAFF. CDR3 DNA: TGTGCCAGCAGCTTGGAAGGGGGAGCTTTCTTT.

This clone was observed a few times. V gene TRBV5-6 combines with J gene TRBJ2-2; no clear D gene. Germline values: CDR1 SGHDT, CDR2 YYEEEE. This CDR3 is built from 15 residues. V lost 4 bases, J lost 2 bases, and 12 bases lay in between. CDR3 residues: CASSPTGLNTGELFF. DNA of the CDR3: TGTGCCAGCAGCCCAACTGGCCTAAACACCGGGGAGCTGTTTTTT.

This clone was counted between two and nine times. This chain connects TRBV1 to TRBJ2-7; TRBD2, the table's D call, lacks a check against the DNA. TRBV1 constitutes a pseudogene. The CDR3 is 16 amino acids. The CDR3 spells CTSSQGRGLESYEQYF. The CDR3, as DNA: TGCACCAGCAGCCAAGGTCGGGGACTAGAATCCTACGAGCAGTACTTC.

As DNA, the CDR3 is TGTGCCAGCAGCGTGCGGGCCGGAGGAAACACCATATATTTT. It yields the protein CASSVRAGGNTIYF. The chain has TRBV9 and TRBJ1-3; D not certain. The V and J ends lost 2 bases and 4 bases respectively, with 10 bases between them. CDR1 and CDR2 (germline): SGDLS, YYNGEE. There are 14 residues in the CDR3.

This chain connects TRBV28 to TRBJ2-3; no clear D gene. Looked up from germline, CDR1 is MDHEN and CDR2 is SYDVKM. Trimming left V 1 base short and J 4 bases short, with 12 bases between. This CDR3 spans 15 amino acids. CDR3 nucleotides: TGTGCCAGCAGTTTATTAAAGGGTAGTGCAGATACGCAGTATTTT. Its protein product is CASSLLKGSADTQYF.

This rearrangement joins TRBV11-2 to TRBJ1-4, with TRBD1 matching over 8 bases. Germline lookup yields CDR1 SGHAT and CDR2 FQNNGV. The CDR3 runs 15 residues. After removal of 2 bases from V and 7 bases from J, the junction contained 6 bases not matched to a gene. CDR3 sequence: CASSLSQGAGEKLFF. For the CDR3, the DNA is TGTGCCAGCAGCTTATCGCAGGGGGCAGGTGAAAAACTGTTTTTT.